This T cell receptor beta chain is drawn from a study of blood T cell repertoires in COVID-19. About the research overall: The cDNA or gDNA used as material had been derived from T cells, B-cell-depleted T cells, or PBMCs.

V lost 6 bases to trimming and J lost 2 bases, with 11 bases between them. The CDR3 has 14 residues. Germline CDR1 reads MRHNA; CDR2 reads SNTAGT. Authors' data handling: Cell counts per sample came from amplifying reference gene primers. The method was immunoSEQ multiplex PCR; TCRdb's version includes in-frame clones alone and lacks a portion of them. D and trimming come from the DNA, and the V and J calls and clone size come from that table. The sample consists of about 98,000 clones, about 85% of them appearing once. The chain links TRBV6-4 to TRBJ1-5; D is uncertain. The receptor was derived from a man in his fifties with active COVID-19. The sample consisted of peripheral blood. CDR3 amino acids: CASSGLPGNQPQHF. CDR3 DNA: TGTGCCAGCAGCGGGTTGCCAGGCAATCAGCCCCAGCATTTT.